The sequence of this T cell receptor (beta chain) was determined in a study of T cells in tuberculosis. Points from the study as a whole: Cases with active tuberculosis were adults, while controls were adolescents.

Tuberculin skin test and IGRA determined adolescents' latent tuberculosis status at entry. The CDR3 spans 13 residues. The germline V gene encodes CDR1 SGDLS and CDR2 YYNGEE. Between the trimmed V and J ends, which lost 0 bases and 13 bases, there was a span of 14 bases. Sequencing was performed with immunoSEQ multiplex PCR; in TCRdb, only in-frame clones are kept and a portion is missing. The data contain 25,000 to 35,000 clones, around 95% of them singletons. A note on this clone: Its antigen is as yet unknown.

V gene TRBV9 combines with J gene TRBJ2-1, with D hard to call. This receptor was taken from a donor aged 5-35 years with latent tuberculosis or without tuberculosis infection. The sample taken for sequencing was PBMCs. Here the CDR3 DNA reads TGTGCCAGCAGCGTAGAGCCCTCGTCGCCCCAGTTCTTC. It translates to CASSVEPSSPQFF.